The 11 T cell receptor beta chains in this list originate from one sample, sequenced in a study of blood T cell repertoires in COVID-19. Repertoires were generated with immunoSEQ multiplex PCR, while TCRdb's copy carries only in-frame clones and drops some. This table holds 300,000 or so clones, about nine tenths found once. Sequences were obtained from peripheral blood. Receptor source: a woman in her 40s with acute or convalescent COVID-19.

The J gene is TRBJ1-2, the V gene TRBV6-5, with 9 bases identical to TRBD1. The V segment lost 6 bases and the J segment 8 bases; nucleotides outside the gene matches: 13. The CDR3 loop spans 15 amino acids. The germline CDR1 and CDR2 sequences are MNHEY and SVGAGI. The CDR3 DNA sequence: TGTGCCAGCAGCCCCGATAGTTACAGGGGGCAAGGCTACACCTTC. Encoded protein: CASSPDSYRGQGYTF.

The chain has TRBV3-1 (or the pseudogene TRBV3-2) and TRBJ1-4; TRBD1 matches at 7 bases. The CDR3 spans 17 residues. Germline lookup yields CDR1 LGHDT and CDR2 YNNKEL (reference sequence). With 1 base clipped from V and 1 base from J, the junction kept 6 bases outside the gene matches. The DNA for the CDR3 is TGTGCCAGCAGCCAAGTCAGGGGGACGGGAACTAATGAAAAACTGTTTTTT. Its protein product is CASSQVRGTGTNEKLFF.

The table lists this clone with a few counts. The chain links TRBV6-5 to TRBJ2-7; D is possibly TRBD2 (5 bases). The CDR3 is 13 amino acids. V was cut by 6 bases and J by 3 bases, with 12 bases left in between. Germline lookup yields CDR1 MNHEY and CDR2 SVGAGI. The CDR3 region is CASSQLEGYEQYV. In DNA form, the CDR3 reads TGTGCCAGCAGCCAATTAGAGGGCTACGAGCAGTACGTC.

The J gene is TRBJ1-6, the V gene TRBV4-1, with 8 bases matching TRBD1. The junction had 22 bases not matched to a gene; V was cut back by 1 base and J by 14 bases. CDR3 length: 19 residues. Germline assignment: CDR1 MGHRA and CDR2 YSYEKL. Here the CDR3 DNA reads TGCGCCAGCAGCCAAGGCCCGAGGACAGGGCCATCTTCTCCTTTCTCCCTCCACTTT. The encoded protein is CASSQGPRTGPSSPFSLHF.

The sample holds a few counts of this clone. The chain is built from TRBV7-9 and TRBJ1-3; D ambiguous. The germline V gene has CDR1 SEHNR and CDR2 FQNEAQ (reference sequence). Trimming took off 4 bases at V and 0 bases at J, with 13 bases between the two ends. This CDR3 is 16 amino acids long. In DNA form, the CDR3 reads TGTGCCAGCAGCTCTACCGGTTCGCTCTCTGGAAACACCATATATTTT. This sequence encodes CASSSTGSLSGNTIYF.

DNA of the CDR3: TGTGCCAGCAGCTTAAGTCTCTCCGGGATGGTTGAAAAACTGTTTTTT. It translates to CASSLSLSGMVEKLFF. V and J are TRBV7-8 and TRBJ1-4; D is unresolved. The ends were cut back, 2 bases at V and 7 bases at J, with 17 bases in the middle. The CDR3 spans 16 residues. Germline values: CDR1 SGHVS, CDR2 FQNEAQ.

DNA of the CDR3: TGTGCCAGTAGTATGGGAGCTTGGAACTATGGCTACACCTTC. As protein: CASSMGAWNYGYTF. The chain uses TRBV19 and TRBJ1-2; D is ambiguous. Trimming shortened V by 3 bases and J by 2 bases, and 10 bases separated the two germline ends. Germline V gene lookup returns CDR1 LNHDA and CDR2 SQIVND (reference sequence). CDR3 length equals 14 residues.

The chain uses TRBV6-5 and TRBJ2-2, with 9 nucleotides matching TRBD2. This CDR3 spans 15 amino acids. The germline CDR1 and CDR2 sequences are MNHEY and SVGAGI. The V segment lost 7 bases and the J segment 1 base; nucleotides outside the gene matches: 4. The CDR3: CASTPSGVNTGELFF. CDR3 DNA: TGTGCCAGCACCCCTAGCGGGGTGAACACCGGGGAGCTGTTTTTT.

This chain uses TRBV5-1 with TRBJ1-4, with 7 bases identical to TRBD1. Germline lookup yields CDR1 SGHRS and CDR2 YFSETQ. J gave up 7 bases and V 1 base, and 7 bases lay outside the gene matches. CDR3 length equals 15 residues. The CDR3: CASSLLDRASEKLFF. The CDR3 DNA is TGCGCCAGCAGCTTGCTAGACAGGGCCAGTGAAAAACTGTTTTTT.

V is TRBV6-5 and J is TRBJ2-3; 13 bases are shared with TRBD2. The germline V gene has CDR1 MNHEY and CDR2 SVGAGI. CDR3 length: 16 residues. V lost 2 bases to trimming and J lost 4 bases; unmatched junction nucleotides: 3. The CDR3 nucleotides read TGTGCCAGCAGTTACGTAGGACTAGCGGGGGCAGATACGCAGTATTTT. Its translation: CASSYVGLAGADTQYF.

The genes are TRBV7-2 and TRBJ2-1; TRBD2 might be the D (6 bases). The CDR3 length is 13 residues. Germline V lookup: CDR1 SGHTA, CDR2 FQGNSA. The V and J ends lost 5 bases and 7 bases respectively, with 12 bases between them. CDR3: CASSPRRGNEQFF. For the CDR3, the DNA is TGTGCCAGCAGCCCTAGACGGGGGAATGAGCAGTTCTTC.